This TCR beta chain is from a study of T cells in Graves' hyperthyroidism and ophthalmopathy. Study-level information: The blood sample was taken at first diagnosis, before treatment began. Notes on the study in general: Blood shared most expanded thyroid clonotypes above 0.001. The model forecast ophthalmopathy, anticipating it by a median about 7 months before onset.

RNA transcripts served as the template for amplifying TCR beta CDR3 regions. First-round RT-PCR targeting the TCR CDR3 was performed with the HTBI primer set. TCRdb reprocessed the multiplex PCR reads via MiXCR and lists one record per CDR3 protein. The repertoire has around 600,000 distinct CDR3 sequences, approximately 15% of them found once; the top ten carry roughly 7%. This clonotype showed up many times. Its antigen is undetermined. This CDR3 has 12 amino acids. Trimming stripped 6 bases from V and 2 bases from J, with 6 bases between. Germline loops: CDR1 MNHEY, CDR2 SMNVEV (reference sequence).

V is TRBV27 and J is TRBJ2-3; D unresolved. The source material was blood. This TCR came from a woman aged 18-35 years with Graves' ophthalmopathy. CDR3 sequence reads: CASSHSTDTQYF. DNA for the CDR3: TGTGCCAGCAGCCACTCCACAGATACGCAGTATTTT.